Each of the 14 T cell receptor beta chains below was sequenced from the same sample in a study of T cells after yellow fever vaccination. TCRdb processed the 5' RACE reads anew with MiXCR; each CDR3 protein has one entry. The table has a few hundred thousand distinct CDR3 sequences, about 7.1% seen once. The sequencing used CD4+ T cells sorted from PBMCs, collected 15 days after the yellow fever booster vaccination. These receptors came from a man between 25 and 39 years old who received the YFV17D yellow fever vaccine.

To note about this clonotype: A much larger clone lies a single base off, so this may be a read error. V usage is TRBV5-5 and J usage is TRBJ2-5; 7 nucleotides agree with TRBD1. Losses at the gene ends were 4 bases for V and 5 bases for J; bases not matched to a gene: 11. CDR3 length: 15 residues. Germline V gives CDR1 SGHKS, CDR2 YYEKEE (reference sequence). The CDR3 loop is CASSILGGPHETQYF. The CDR3 DNA is TGTGCCAGCAGCATCCTAGGGGGCCCACATGAGACCCAGTACTTC.

This clonotype came up a few times. V is TRBV5-1 and J is TRBJ2-1; 8 positions agree with TRBD2. This CDR3 has 17 amino acids. From germline, CDR1 is SGHRS and CDR2 YFSETQ. V was clipped by 2 bases and J by 0 bases; unmatched bases: 7. The CDR3 region is CASSFSSGSSSYNEQFF. The CDR3, as DNA: TGCGCCAGCAGCTTTTCGAGCGGGAGCTCCTCCTACAATGAGCAGTTCTTC.

V is TRBV20-1 and J is TRBJ2-2; TRBD2 matches 7 bases. This CDR3 has 15 amino acids. From germline, CDR1 is DFQATT and CDR2 SNEGSKA (reference sequence). With V trimmed by 3 bases and J by 1 base, 5 bases remained unmatched. CDR3: CSASSAGWNTGELFF. The CDR3 DNA sequence: TGCAGTGCTAGTTCAGCGGGATGGAACACCGGGGAGCTGTTTTTT.

The sample holds a few counts of this clonotype. The CDR3 reads CASSVGTGGTDYEQYF. The DNA of the CDR3 is TGTGCCAGCAGCGTGGGAACGGGGGGGACCGACTACGAGCAGTACTTC. The J gene is TRBJ2-7, the V gene TRBV9, with TRBD2 identical over 8 bases. The CDR3 runs 16 residues. J was trimmed by 3 bases and V by 2 bases; bases with no gene match: 10. Germline CDR1 reads SGDLS; CDR2 reads YYNGEE.

The J gene is TRBJ1-2, the V gene TRBV4-2; 7 bases line up with TRBD1. CDR3 size: 16 residues. V lost 4 bases, J lost 4 bases, and 12 bases stayed unmatched. Germline loops: CDR1 LGHNA, CDR2 YNFKEQ. In nucleotides, the CDR3 is TGTGCCAGCAGCCCGTCCCCCCAGGGGGGAGGCTATGGCTACACCTTC. Protein: CASSPSPQGGGYGYTF.

Notes on this clonotype: Germline and junction disagree at one end, which may indicate a read error. The gene calls are TRBV11-2 and TRBJ2-2, with TRBD1 matching over 9 bases. The CDR3 runs 16 residues. Germline V lookup: CDR1 SGHAT, CDR2 FQNNGV. The CDR3 nucleotides read TGTGCCAGCATCTTAACAGGGGGCGATTTAACCGGGGAGCTGTTTTTT. Protein: CASILTGGDLTGELFF.

The table lists this clonotype with many counts. The V gene is TRBV6-2 or TRBV6-3, the J gene TRBJ2-7, with D perhaps TRBD2 (6 bases). Trimming removed 7 bases from V and 3 bases from J, with 16 bases in between. The CDR3 consists of 14 residues. CDR1 MNHEY and CDR2 SVGEGT come from the germline V gene. The CDR3 loop reads CASNLGSLFYEQYF. The CDR3, as DNA: TGTGCCAGCAATCTCGGGAGTTTGTTCTACGAGCAGTACTTC.

This clonotype was observed at least ten times. The chain is built from TRBV7-2 and TRBJ2-1, with D perhaps TRBD2 (6 bases). The V end was cut by 3 bases, the J end by 13 bases, with 13 bases between. This CDR3 is 12 amino acids long. Germline V CDR1 and CDR2: SGHTA, FQGNSA. The chain's CDR3 is CASSFSRDLQFF. For the CDR3, the DNA is TGTGCCAGCAGCTTCTCCCGGGACTTACAGTTCTTC.

The chain recombines TRBV5-1 with TRBJ2-5; no reliable D call. Looked up from germline, CDR1 is SGHRS and CDR2 is YFSETQ. V lost 0 bases, J lost 4 bases, and 10 bases lay in between. The CDR3 extends over 14 amino acids. DNA for the CDR3: TGCGCCAGCAGCTTGGCCGTGACGGGAGAGACCCAGTACTTC. The encoded protein is CASSLAVTGETQYF.

This clonotype was picked up a small number of times. This rearrangement joins TRBV20-1 to TRBJ1-1; TRBD1 aligns across 7 bases. From germline, CDR1 is DFQATT and CDR2 SNEGSKA (reference sequence). There are 11 residues in the CDR3. The trim removed 6 bases at V and 6 bases at J, leaving 4 bases unmatched. The CDR3 protein is CSAPGTAEAFF. The CDR3 coding sequence is TGCAGTGCGCCCGGGACAGCTGAAGCTTTCTTT.

J is TRBJ2-1 and V is TRBV10-2; D not certain. With 7 bases removed from V and 0 bases from J, the gap between germline ends came to 7 bases. The CDR3 extends over 13 amino acids. Looked up from germline, CDR1 is WSHSY and CDR2 is SAAADI. CDR3 region: CASIKASYNEQFF. CDR3 nucleotide sequence: TGCGCCAGCATTAAAGCCTCCTACAATGAGCAGTTCTTC.

This rearrangement joins TRBV20-1 to TRBJ2-7, with 10 bases aligning to TRBD2. The V and J ends lost 5 bases and 5 bases, in that order; junction bases with no gene match: 6. The germline CDR1 and CDR2 sequences are DFQATT and SNEGSKA (reference sequence). CDR3 length: 13 residues. The CDR3 DNA is TGCAGTGCTCTCTCACTAGCGGGAAACGAGCAGTACTTC. It specifies CSALSLAGNEQYF.

Of note for this clonotype: Mismatch with germline at one junction end may stem from a read error. This chain connects TRBV12-3 or TRBV12-4 to TRBJ2-7; D remains unclear. The CDR3 has 14 residues. The CDR3 coding sequence is TGTGCCAGCAGTTTAGGGGCAGCCAACTACGGGCAGTACTTC. Amino acid sequence: CASSLGAANYGQYF.

The V gene is TRBV12-3 or TRBV12-4, the J gene TRBJ1-1; D unresolved. V lost 2 bases to trimming and J lost 5 bases, with 9 bases between them. CDR3 size: 13 residues. CDR3: CASSLRDGTEAFF. The CDR3, as DNA: TGTGCCAGCAGTTTAAGGGATGGGACTGAAGCTTTCTTT.